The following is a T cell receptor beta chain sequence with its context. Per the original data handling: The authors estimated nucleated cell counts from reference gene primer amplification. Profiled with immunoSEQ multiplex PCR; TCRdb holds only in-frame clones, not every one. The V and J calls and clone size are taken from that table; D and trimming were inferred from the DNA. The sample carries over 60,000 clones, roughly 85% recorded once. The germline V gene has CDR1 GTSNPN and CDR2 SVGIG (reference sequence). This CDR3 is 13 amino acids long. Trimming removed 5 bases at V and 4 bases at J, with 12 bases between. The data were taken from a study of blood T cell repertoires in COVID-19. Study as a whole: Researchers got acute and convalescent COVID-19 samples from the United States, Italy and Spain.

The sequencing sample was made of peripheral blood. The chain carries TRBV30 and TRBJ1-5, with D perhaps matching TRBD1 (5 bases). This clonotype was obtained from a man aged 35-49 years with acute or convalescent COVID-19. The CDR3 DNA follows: TGTGCCTGGGCCCCCGGGGGGAATCAGCCCCAGCATTTT. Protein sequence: CAWAPGGNQPQHF. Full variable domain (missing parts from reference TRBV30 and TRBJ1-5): SQTIHQWPATLVQPVGSPLSLECTVEGTSNPNLYWYRQAAGRGLQLLFYSVGIGQISSEVPQNLSASRPQDRQFILSSKKLLLSDSGFYLCAWAPGGNQPQHFGDGTRLSIL.